One T cell receptor (beta chain) is described in this entry. Its antigen is not yet known. The sample holds no much larger clone one base away, and base qualities are not on file. CDR1 SGHRS and CDR2 YFSETQ were looked up in the germline V gene. The CDR3 numbers 15 residues from cysteine through phenylalanine. Only the CDR3 region is kept as DNA, spanning 45 bases read in frame from base 1. Relative to germline, V is missing 2 bases and J is missing 4 bases, with 4 bases of the junction outside any gene match. These data come from a study of cytomegalovirus exposure and HLA in healthy donors (dated by TCRdb to about 2017). Broadly, across the study: In an earlier analysis of several hundred of the donors, 276 Gb of sequence data and 117 million unique TCR beta sequences from about 180 million T cells were reported. About 280 gigabases of sequencing data and around 80 million unique TCR sequences made up an early release that covered approximately 620 HLA-typed donors. The number of donors typed differed by locus, with 629-630 for A, B, C, DRB1 and DQB1, around 520 for DQA1, approximately 580 for DPA1, and some 440 for DPB1. The later analysis used no new phenotypic data to find candidate immune exposures, relying instead on TCR beta sequences and their occurrence across donors. A later genetic analysis used genome-wide SNP genotypes for about 60% of the roughly 700 donors, treating that subset as a discovery cohort. On average, about 200,000 unique TCR beta nucleotide sequences were sequenced per donor among 398 genotyped donors of the cohort, with 15% to 20% of those sequences being non-productive. Among the approximately 430 genotyped donors, around 81% belonged to the genetic ancestry cluster associated with self-reported Caucasian donors. Besides the first cohort of about 730 subjects, a separate validation cohort made up of over 95 different subjects was used. HLA typing included class I and class II loci at four-digit resolution. Donor age, sex, ethnicity and CMV serostatus were collected together with the repertoire data. The study profiled the T cell repertoires of 500 to 800 subjects by immunosequencing and related them to cytomegalovirus serostatus. All discovery cohort repertoires had been generated on a single sequencing platform. To predict cytomegalovirus infection status, the study brought together high-throughput TCR immunosequencing, statistical association of individual TCRs with disease status, and machine learning. Four to six DR-DQ haplotypes were handled as single units for association and clustering, since linkage in the cohort was strong. A later analysis re-analyzed previously published TCR beta repertoires from about 600 donors and added high-resolution HLA genotyping to study TCR occurrence patterns. The study aimed to test whether cataloging public T cell receptors could reveal signatures of past pathogen exposure. In an earlier analysis of 500 to 650 of the donors, high-throughput TCR beta sequencing was used to judge whether each TCR beta V gene segment behaved as functional or pseudogenic. What the work shows at the level of the full study, not this receptor alone: Presence/absence analyses assumed roughly uniform sequencing depth across donors, an assumption that may not hold. While some public TCRs were present in many individuals, most TCR sequences turned up only very rarely across donors. A further reported finding was that TCR beta sequences accurately predicted the HLA-A and HLA-B alleles for most subjects in the first cohort. Because counts were too low, around 18 rarely observed V segments, including chromosome 9 orphons, were left out of the earlier analysis of approximately 580 of the donors. Because HLA typing was missing for some donors at each locus, association tests included only the typed subset. A later analysis reported that several top co-occurrence clusters appeared linked to parvovirus B19, influenza, CMV and Epstein-Barr virus. Some IMGT-functional V segments, including TRBV6-2 and TRBV6-3, could not be told apart with the 87-base-pair reads, so those segments were excluded. A cluster of highly shared sequence variants was judged likely to be a technical artifact of the sequencing pipeline. Specific HLA alleles were associated with 15,000 to 20,000 TCR beta sequences at a false discovery rate of 0.05 in a later analysis. A later genetic analysis reported fewer N-insertions in productive TCRs among donors in an Asian-associated ancestry cluster than the approximately 700-donor mean. In a later genetic analysis, a missense DCLRE1C variant was associated with V-gene and J-gene trimming of TCR beta chains, and the association was replicated in an independent cohort. A later analysis found that most CMV-associated TCR beta chains appeared HLA-restricted, with HLA associations seemingly driven largely by CMV exposure. This cohort had only TCR beta chains sequenced, and the lack of alpha or paired-chain data limited which features could be detected. A few of the identified cytomegalovirus-associated TCR beta chains were confirmed in vitro to be specific for cytomegalovirus antigens. Linkage disequilibrium might explain the correlated functional status among segregating V segments, but an unknown experimental factor could not be excluded. An earlier analysis of approximately 500 of the donors showed that most TCR beta V segments appeared in productive rearrangements either about 90% or about 30% of the time, which broadly matched IMGT annotations. In a later analysis, HLA-associated TCR beta chains were found to be more clonally expanded and to have lower generation probabilities than equally common non-associated chains. In both the original and validation cohorts, the classifier was reported to diagnose cytomegalovirus status with high specificity and sensitivity. In a later analysis, TCR association rates were found to vary across HLA loci, with the most associated TCRs seen for DRB1 alleles and the fewest for HLA-C alleles. It was suggested by the authors that the approach could potentially be generalized to other disease states and immunological phenotypes. A total of 164 TCR beta chains were listed by the study as associated with cytomegalovirus. Assigning TCR associations to individual alleles was difficult when HLA alleles, especially DR and DQ, strongly co-occurred. The only immune exposure information available for the cohort was CMV serostatus.

Libraries were constructed by the immunoSEQ multiplex PCR assay. The multiplex PCR relied on a mix of 60 forward primers for TCR Vbeta segments and 13 reverse primers for TCR Jbeta segments. A multiplex PCR assay on genomic DNA amplified the CDR3 region of rearranged TCR beta genes. On the Illumina HiSeq System, the amplified TCR beta libraries were sequenced as 87-base-pair reads. The original methods were these. In a later analysis, some 80 million unique TCR beta chains were counted across the 650 to 700 repertoires, and about 10 million of these chains were shared by at least two donors. Raw reads were error-corrected and collapsed into unique sequences with a nearest-neighbor algorithm that merged closely related sequences to remove PCR and sequencing errors. V, D and J gene segments were assigned by aligning CDR3 sequences to IMGT reference sequences. For a sequence to be retained, at least a six-nucleotide match to both a V gene segment and a J gene segment was required. A rearrangement was called productive if the CDR3 had no stop codons and remained in frame with V and J, and every other rearrangement was called non-productive. Following IMGT convention, CDR3 was defined as the stretch from the second conserved V-encoded cysteine up to the conserved J-encoded phenylalanine. The earlier analysis of about 610 of the donors excluded sequences that lacked an unambiguous match to a single V gene segment. An earlier analysis of approximately 590 of the donors classified V segments as functional when productive rearrangements were above 56.7% and as segregating when the standard deviation between donors was above 5%. To diagnose cytomegalovirus status from the catalog of TCR beta chain sequences, a statistical classification framework was built. In a later analysis, TCR nucleotide sequences were compared against IMGT/GENE-DB human TR gene sequences so that V and J genes could be assigned. A later analysis assigned CDR3 sequences and most-parsimonious VDJ recombination scenarios with the TCRdist pipeline. In a later analysis, every TCR beta chain was defined by the combination of its CDR3 amino acid sequence and its V-gene family, and reads without a unique V-gene family were dropped. A later analysis removed several hundred highly shared, low-generation-probability nucleotide sequences to deal with suspected cross-contamination and a sequencing artifact. For each public chain, a later analysis derived a clonal expansion index from normalized ranks of inferred template counts within each repertoire. Generation probabilities in a later analysis came from a VDJ recombination model fitted to out-of-frame rearrangements, and those results were checked against IGoR. A later analysis scored TCR-TCR, TCR-HLA and TCR-CMV co-occurrence with hypergeometric tests, applying a repertoire-size bias correction to TCR pairs. A later analysis estimated false discovery rates by permuting HLA or CMV assignments 20 times. In a later analysis, co-occurring TCRs were grouped using DBSCAN, with TCRdist sequence similarity added in when clustering inside HLA-allele-positive subsets. Repertoires with fewer than 30,000 or more than 120,000 public chains, plus five repertoires with anomalous nucleotide sharing, were excluded from co-occurrence clustering. This is the immuneACCESS table as TCRdb keeps it, with only in-frame sequences that have V and J called. A part of the clones is gone; compared with another copy, unresolved V genes explain less than half, and the rest is unexplained. That table supplies the V and J calls and clone size; D and trimming were determined from the DNA. Recorded for this sample are about 130,000 clones; around 83% of them occurred a single time. The top ten clones comprise roughly 3% of the sample.

The cohort consisted of 650 to 850 healthy bone marrow donors. Cohort members were all nominally healthy when sampled, although unrecorded immune exposures were likely present. The donor was CMV seronegative and was included in the group of about 350 seronegative cohort members. A peripheral blood sample was collected from each donor, and TCR beta sequencing was performed on peripheral blood mononuclear cells. The Qiagen DNeasy Blood Extraction Kit was used to extract genomic DNA from the blood cell samples. The chain is encoded by TRBV5-1 joined to TRBJ2-5; 11 central bases correspond to TRBD1. The sample consisted of PBMCs. The TCR sequence derives from a man in his fifties in good health and CMV-seronegative. In nucleotides, the sequence is TGCGCCAGCAGCTTCCTAGGGACAGGGGGAGAGACCCAGTACTTC. The translation is CASSFLGTGGETQYF.